These 20 T cell receptor beta chains were all obtained from the same sample, sequenced in a study of shared clonotypes between healthy human individuals. Profiled with immunoSEQ multiplex PCR; TCRdb holds only in-frame clones, not every one. The repertoire holds roughly 2.4 million clones, with approximately 95% as singletons. The sample taken for sequencing was naive CD4+ T cells sorted from blood. Noted subset: CD45RA+ positively selected. The receptors here all came from a man younger than 30 in good health.

Here the CDR3 DNA reads TGTGCCAGCAGACAGGGGCGCTACGAGCAGTACTTC. Its translation is CASRQGRYEQYF. V usage is TRBV6-5 and J usage is TRBJ2-7, with 7 bases that match TRBD1. The CDR3 loop spans 12 amino acids. Germline CDR1 is MNHEY and CDR2 is SVGAGI. J was trimmed by 3 bases and V by 6 bases; bases with no gene match: 2.

The chain links TRBV2 to TRBJ2-3; D not resolved. Germline CDR1 and CDR2: SNHLY and FYNNEI. The ends were cut back, 6 bases at V and 6 bases at J, with 10 bases in the middle. This CDR3 spans 12 amino acids. CDR3 protein: CASRVYSDTQYF. CDR3 coding DNA: TGTGCCAGCAGAGTCTACTCCGATACGCAGTATTTT.

The CDR3 nucleotides are TGTGCCAGCAGCCGACGCACAGATACGCAGTATTTT. This sequence encodes CASSRRTDTQYF. V gene TRBV11-2 combines with J gene TRBJ2-3; D remains ambiguous. The germline V gene has CDR1 SGHAT and CDR2 FQNNGV. This CDR3 is built from 12 residues. Trimming shortened V by 5 bases and J by 1 base, and 4 bases separated the two germline ends.

This clone was found once. Distinct nucleotide sequences in the sample also encode this CDR3. The CDR3: CASSLDVNQPQHF. DNA of the CDR3: TGCGCCAGCAGCTTGGACGTAAATCAGCCCCAGCATTTT. The chain couples TRBV5-1 to TRBJ1-5; no reliable D call. This CDR3 region has 13 residues. Germline V CDR1 and CDR2: SGHRS, YFSETQ. Between the trimmed V and J ends, which lost 0 bases and 4 bases, there was a span of 5 bases.

The CDR3 here is CASRRSIGTEAFF. The CDR3 DNA sequence: TGTGCCAGCAGACGATCGATCGGCACTGAAGCTTTCTTT. V is TRBV6-5 and J is TRBJ1-1, with unresolved D. Germline V gene sequence: CDR1 MNHEY, CDR2 SVGAGI. Trimming stripped 6 bases from V and 4 bases from J, with 12 bases between. The CDR3 covers 13 residues.

The table lists this clone with a count of one. The chain is built from TRBV19 and TRBJ2-1; D unclear. This CDR3 has 13 residues. The germline CDR1 and CDR2 sequences are LNHDA and SQIVND (reference sequence). Trimming stripped 4 bases from V and 6 bases from J, with 10 bases between. As DNA, the CDR3 is TGTGCCAGTAGTACCGGACGGTTCAATGAGCAGTTCTTC. The encoded protein is CASSTGRFNEQFF. Combining the CDR3 with reference TRBV19 and TRBJ2-1 gives the whole variable domain DGGITQSPKYLFRKEGQNVTLSCEQNLNHDAMYWYRQDPGQGLRLIYYSQIVNDFQKGDIAEGYSVSREKKESFPLTVTSAQKNPTAFYLCASSTGRFNEQFFGPGTRLTVL.

V usage is TRBV11-2 and J usage is TRBJ1-5; possibly TRBD1 for D (5 bases). This CDR3 has 15 residues. CDR1 and CDR2 from the germline V gene are SGHAT and FQNNGV. The V end was cut by 0 bases, the J end by 6 bases, with 12 bases between. The CDR3 reads CASSLDSGNGQPQHF. CDR3 nucleotide sequence: TGTGCCAGCAGCTTAGACTCAGGGAACGGTCAGCCCCAGCATTTT.

The V gene is TRBV6-5, the J gene TRBJ1-1, with a possible D match to TRBD1 (6 bases). Germline V gene sequence: CDR1 MNHEY, CDR2 SVGAGI. The CDR3 loop spans 15 amino acids. Trimming removed 0 bases at V and 1 base at J, with 9 bases between. The CDR3 protein is CASSYSKQGNTEAFF. In DNA form, the CDR3 reads TGTGCCAGCAGTTACTCGAAACAGGGGAACACTGAAGCTTTCTTT.

There are a few counts of this clone. V gene TRBV5-1 combines with J gene TRBJ2-3; D is ambiguous. Looked up from germline, CDR1 is SGHRS and CDR2 is YFSETQ. Trimming removed 4 bases from V and 4 bases from J, with 16 bases in between. The CDR3 is 15 residues long. The CDR3 DNA reads TGCGCCAGCAGCCCAGAGCTATTCAGAGCAGATACGCAGTATTTT. Residues: CASSPELFRADTQYF.

The chain has TRBV15 and TRBJ1-1; D ambiguous. V was clipped by 4 bases and J by 0 bases, with 12 bases between them. The germline V gene has CDR1 LNHNV and CDR2 YYDKDF (reference sequence). The CDR3 is 15 residues long. CDR3 loop: CATSTARVMNTEAFF. In DNA, the CDR3 is TGTGCCACCAGCACCGCCAGAGTCATGAACACTGAAGCTTTCTTT.

The gene calls are TRBV5-1 and TRBJ1-1; no clear D gene. The CDR3 is 11 amino acids. Germline CDR1 reads SGHRS; CDR2 reads YFSETQ. Trimming took off 4 bases at V and 3 bases at J, with 4 bases between the two ends. This chain's CDR3 is CASSTDTEAFF. DNA for the CDR3: TGCGCCAGCAGCACCGACACTGAAGCTTTCTTT.

The chain recombines TRBV5-1 with TRBJ2-6; D possibly corresponds to TRBD2 (6 bases). V gave up 2 bases and J gave up 1 base, with 13 bases separating them. CDR3 length: 17 amino acids. Germline CDR1 is SGHRS and CDR2 is YFSETQ. DNA for the CDR3: TGCGCCAGCAGCTTCGAGGCGGGGAGATCTGGGGCCAACGTCCTGACTTTC. This gives the protein CASSFEAGRSGANVLTF.

V usage is TRBV6-6 and J usage is TRBJ1-1; the D is unclear. V dropped 6 bases and J dropped 1 base, with 18 bases sitting between them. This CDR3 contains 16 residues. Looked up from germline, CDR1 is MNHNY and CDR2 is SVGAGI (reference sequence). CDR3 amino acids: CASSSPTRGENTEAFF. The CDR3 DNA sequence: TGTGCCAGCAGCTCGCCTACCCGCGGAGAGAACACTGAAGCTTTCTTT.

V is TRBV18 and J is TRBJ1-2; D is unresolved. Trimming took off 5 bases at V and 4 bases at J, with 17 bases between the two ends. The CDR3 runs to 15 residues. Germline CDR1 is KGHSH and CDR2 is LQKENI. The CDR3 loop is CASSATNQIGYGYTF. The CDR3 coding sequence is TGTGCCAGCTCAGCCACCAATCAGATCGGCTATGGCTACACCTTC.

The chain has TRBV6-5 and TRBJ2-3; maybe TRBD2 (6 bases). This CDR3 has 16 amino acids. The germline V and J ends were trimmed by 3 bases and 1 base, with 14 bases remaining between them. Germline V gene data show CDR1 as MNHEY and CDR2 as SVGAGI. CDR3 coding DNA: TGTGCCAGCAGTTATATCCCCCCTAGCGGCACAGATACGCAGTATTTT. This encodes CASSYIPPSGTDTQYF.

This chain joins TRBV15 and TRBJ2-7; TRBD1 agrees at 7 bases. V shed 4 bases and J 5 bases; nucleotides not matched to a gene: 11. There are 15 residues in the CDR3. The V gene's germline CDR1 is LNHNV and CDR2 YYDKDF (reference sequence). CDR3 coding DNA: TGTGCCACCAGCAAACCGACGGGACAGATCCACGAGCAGTACTTC. The encoded protein is CATSKPTGQIHEQYF.

V is TRBV2 and J is TRBJ2-7, with D tentatively TRBD2 (5 bases). This CDR3 is 13 amino acids long. Trimming removed 8 bases at V and 0 bases at J, with 11 bases between. Germline CDR1 SNHLY, CDR2 FYNNEI. The CDR3 region has the DNA TGTGCCAGCCGCGGGTTTGGCTCCTACGAGCAGTACTTC. It encodes CASRGFGSYEQYF.

The chain links TRBV4-2 to TRBJ2-7, with a weak D call TRBD2 (6 bases). This CDR3 comprises 16 residues. V lost 0 bases, J lost 3 bases, and 15 bases lay in between. Per germline, CDR1 LGHNA and CDR2 YNFKEQ. The CDR3 nucleotides read TGTGCCAGCAGCCAAGATCCGCGGGACGCGGGCTACGAGCAGTACTTC. Encoded protein: CASSQDPRDAGYEQYF.

This chain connects TRBV10-1 to TRBJ2-2; TRBD1 is a possible D gene (5 bases). Germline CDR1 and CDR2: WNHNN and SYGVQD (reference sequence). Trimming cost V 2 bases and J 0 bases, with 7 bases left between them. This CDR3 has 15 amino acids. CDR3 in amino acids: CASSEGAPNTGELFF. CDR3 DNA sequence: TGCGCCAGCAGTGAGGGGGCCCCGAACACCGGGGAGCTGTTTTTT.

This chain links TRBV5-5 with TRBJ2-3; D perhaps matches TRBD2 (6 bases). This CDR3 is built from 14 residues. CDR1 is SGHKS and CDR2 is YYEKEE in the germline V gene (reference sequence). Deletions cut 2 bases from V and 3 bases from J, with 10 bases between. CDR3 sequence: CASSLGGRTDTQYF. The DNA for the CDR3 is TGTGCCAGCAGCTTAGGAGGGAGGACAGATACGCAGTATTTT.